A single sample gave rise to the 32 T cell receptor beta chains below, sequenced in a study of CD8 T cells in Susac syndrome. Reverse transcription of about 0.5 to 1 ug RNA used random hexamers. TCRdb ran MiXCR on the immunoSEQ multiplex PCR reads and lists one entry per CDR3 protein. This sample has some 110,000 distinct CDR3 sequences, with 96% found just once. Sequenced: CD4+ T cells from PBMCs. The source of these receptors is a human donor with Susac syndrome.

The chain couples TRBV20-1 to TRBJ2-7, with TRBD2 identical over 8 bases. J lost 5 bases, V lost 5 bases, and 5 bases had no gene match. CDR1 is DFQATT and CDR2 is SNEGSKA in the germline V gene (reference sequence). The CDR3 extends over 12 amino acids. CDR3 in amino acids: CSAAGLAHEQYF. DNA of the CDR3: TGCAGTGCTGCAGGACTAGCACACGAGCAGTACTTC.

The chain has TRBV24-1 and TRBJ2-1; 7 bases align to TRBD2. This CDR3 contains 16 residues. Germline trimming cut 3 bases from V and 8 bases from J; bases unmatched to any gene: 12. Germline values: CDR1 KGHDR, CDR2 SFDVKD. The CDR3 sequence is CATSDPQAGKLDEQFF. The CDR3 nucleotides are TGTGCCACCAGTGATCCTCAAGCGGGAAAGCTCGATGAGCAGTTCTTC.

The chain links TRBV7-2 to TRBJ2-7; D is undetermined. This CDR3 is 11 amino acids long. Between the trimmed V and J ends, which lost 5 bases and 6 bases, there was a span of 8 bases. Germline V gives CDR1 SGHTA, CDR2 FQGNSA. This CDR3 is CASSPMSEQYF. CDR3 in DNA: TGTGCCAGCAGCCCTATGAGCGAGCAGTACTTC.

Only a few counts were recorded for this clonotype. The genes are TRBV7-8 and TRBJ2-7; D gene uncertain. V shed 0 bases and J shed 12 bases, with 15 bases lying between them. Germline V gene data show CDR1 as SGHVS and CDR2 as FQNEAQ. The CDR3 has 13 residues. CDR3 residues: CASSLAARSSAYF. In nucleotides, the CDR3 is TGTGCCAGCAGCTTAGCGGCCCGCTCGTCGGCGTACTTC.

This clonotype was counted a single time. The chain joins TRBV2 to TRBJ1-5, with D unclear. Germline CDR1 and CDR2: SNHLY and FYNNEI. V shed 1 base and J shed 0 bases, with 10 bases lying between them. CDR3 length: 16 residues. The CDR3 protein is CASSEVIGYSNQPQHF. The CDR3 bases are TGTGCCAGCAGTGAAGTGATTGGCTATAGCAATCAGCCCCAGCATTTT.

The chain links TRBV2 to TRBJ2-7; D possibly corresponds to TRBD2 (5 bases). From germline, CDR1 is SNHLY and CDR2 FYNNEI. Trimming took off 8 bases at V and 3 bases at J, with 11 bases between the two ends. This CDR3 spans 12 amino acids. The CDR3 region has the DNA TGTGCCAGCGGACCTAGCCTCTACGAGCAGTACTTC. Protein product: CASGPSLYEQYF. Using reference TRBV2 and TRBJ2-7 for the parts outside the CDR3, the full variable domain is EPEVTQTPSHQVTQMGQEVILRCVPISNHLYFYWYRQILGQKVEFLVSFYNNEISEKSEIFDDQFSVERPDGSNFTLKIRSTKLEDSAMYFCASGPSLYEQYFGPGTRLTVT.

The CDR3 protein is CSAPKRNTGELFF. CDR3 sequence (DNA): TGCAGCGCCCCGAAGAGGAACACCGGGGAGCTGTTTTTT. This rearrangement joins TRBV29-1 to TRBJ2-2; D uncertain. The germline V and J ends were trimmed by 7 bases and 1 base, with 10 bases remaining between them. The CDR3 consists of 13 residues. Germline CDR1 SQVTM, CDR2 ANQGSEA.

The gene calls are TRBV5-1 and TRBJ2-3; 11 nucleotides line up with TRBD2. Germline assignment: CDR1 SGHRS and CDR2 YFSETQ. The V segment lost 0 bases and the J segment 3 bases; nucleotides outside the gene matches: 3. The CDR3 has 16 amino acids. This CDR3 reads CASSLELAGVTDTQYF. The DNA for the CDR3 is TGCGCCAGCAGCTTGGAACTAGCGGGAGTTACAGATACGCAGTATTTT.

The chain has TRBV7-9 and TRBJ2-7; D remains ambiguous. Germline CDR1 reads SEHNR; CDR2 reads FQNEAQ (reference sequence). The V and J ends lost 1 base and 2 bases respectively, with 12 bases between them. The CDR3 contains 15 residues. CDR3 coding DNA: TGTGCCAGCAGCTTAGGAGATTCCCCGGCCTACGAGCAGTACTTC. Translation: CASSLGDSPAYEQYF.

This clonotype was counted once. The V and J genes are TRBV20-1 and TRBJ2-3, with 8 bases identical to TRBD2. Germline values: CDR1 DFQATT, CDR2 SNEGSKA (reference sequence). The CDR3 has 17 residues. The trim removed 0 bases at V and 2 bases at J, leaving 10 bases unmatched. The CDR3 nucleotides are TGCAGTGCTAGAGATCATACCAGCGGGAGCATCACAGATACGCAGTATTTT. Translated, it gives CSARDHTSGSITDTQYF.

The chain combines TRBV9 with TRBJ2-5; 10 bases align to TRBD1. Germline assignment: CDR1 SGDLS and CDR2 YYNGEE. J was trimmed by 5 bases and V by 4 bases; bases with no gene match: 5. The CDR3 sequence is 14 residues long. The CDR3 nucleotides are TGTGCCAGCAGCCGAGACAGGGGGCACGAGACCCAGTACTTC. Its translation is CASSRDRGHETQYF.

The rearrangement joins TRBV29-1 to TRBJ2-7; 8 positions match TRBD1. Trimming took 6 bases from V and 10 from J; bases not matched to a gene: 11. The CDR3 runs to 12 residues. Looked up from germline, CDR1 is SQVTM and CDR2 is ANQGSEA. CDR3 in amino acids: CSVSGQGRPQYF. In DNA, the CDR3 is TGCAGCGTCTCTGGACAGGGTCGTCCTCAGTACTTC.

The V and J genes are TRBV7-9 and TRBJ2-7, with D unclear. Trimming cost V 5 bases and J 3 bases, with 8 bases left between them. The length of the CDR3 is 12 residues. Germline CDR1 SEHNR, CDR2 FQNEAQ (reference sequence). Here the CDR3 DNA reads TGTGCCAGCAGCGACTCATACTACGAGCAGTACTTC. Residues: CASSDSYYEQYF. Full variable domain (missing parts from reference TRBV7-9 and TRBJ2-7): DTGVSQNPRHKITKRGQNVTFRCDPISEHNRLYWYRQTLGQGPEFLTYFQNEAQLEKSRLLSDRFSAERPKGSFSTLEIQRTEQGDSAMYLCASSDSYYEQYFGPGTRLTVT.

The chain recombines TRBV5-1 with TRBJ1-1; D is unclear. The CDR3 runs to 14 residues. The V gene lost 0 bases and the J gene lost 1 base, with 7 bases spanning the gap. Per germline, CDR1 SGHRS and CDR2 YFSETQ. The chain's CDR3 is CASSLVAGNTEAFF. CDR3 nucleotide sequence: TGCGCCAGCAGCTTGGTAGCAGGGAACACTGAAGCTTTCTTT.

This chain connects TRBV29-1 to TRBJ2-3; D is undetermined. The CDR3 contains 18 residues. Looked up from germline, CDR1 is SQVTM and CDR2 is ANQGSEA. V shed 0 bases and J shed 1 base, with 20 bases lying between them. The CDR3 DNA follows: TGCAGCGTTGAAGATCTAAGGAACAAAGCAGTGGGCACAGATACGCAGTATTTT. Translation: CSVEDLRNKAVGTDTQYF.

The chain uses TRBV3-1 and TRBJ1-1; no firm D call. The CDR3 runs 13 residues. Germline V CDR1 and CDR2: LGHDT, YNNKEL (reference sequence). Trimming pared 7 bases from V and 0 bases from J, leaving 9 bases between. The CDR3 is CASKSGMNTEAFF. The CDR3 coding sequence is TGTGCCAGCAAATCAGGAATGAACACTGAAGCTTTCTTT.

The V and J genes are TRBV5-1 and TRBJ2-5; 10 bases align to TRBD2. The V segment lost 1 base and the J segment 5 bases; nucleotides outside the gene matches: 5. This CDR3 comprises 15 residues. Germline assignment: CDR1 SGHRS and CDR2 YFSETQ. The CDR3 coding sequence is TGCGCCAGCAGCTTGCATGGGACTAGCGAGGAGACCCAGTACTTC. Translation: CASSLHGTSEETQYF. The variable domain in full, completed from reference TRBV5-1 and TRBJ2-5, reads KAGVTQTPRYLIKTRGQQVTLSCSPISGHRSVSWYQQTPGQGLQFLFEYFSETQRNKGNFPGRFSGRQFSNSRSEMNVSTLELGDSALYLCASSLHGTSEETQYFGPGTRLLVL.

The genes are TRBV30 and TRBJ1-2; 7 positions match TRBD1. CDR3 length: 16 amino acids. Unmatched junction bases numbered 16, after V lost 3 bases and J lost 6 bases. Germline V gives CDR1 GTSNPN, CDR2 SVGIG (reference sequence). Here the CDR3 reads CAWRGTYQRGHHGYTF. CDR3 nucleotides: TGTGCCTGGAGAGGGACCTATCAGAGGGGGCACCATGGCTACACCTTC.

CDR3 sequence reads: CSAEAPGESTGELFF. CDR3 coding DNA: TGCAGCGCTGAGGCCCCGGGGGAGAGCACCGGGGAGCTGTTTTTT. The rearrangement uses TRBV29-1 and TRBJ2-2; perhaps TRBD2 as D (6 bases). Germline V gives CDR1 SQVTM, CDR2 ANQGSEA. Between the trimmed V and J ends, which lost 7 bases and 4 bases, there was a span of 19 bases. This CDR3 spans 15 amino acids.

V usage is TRBV20-1 and J usage is TRBJ1-1; no clear D gene. The V gene lost 0 bases and the J gene lost 4 bases, with 9 bases spanning the gap. Germline assignment: CDR1 DFQATT and CDR2 SNEGSKA (reference sequence). This CDR3 has 13 amino acids. CDR3 sequence reads: CSARDRVGTEAFF. The CDR3 DNA reads as TGCAGTGCTAGAGATCGAGTCGGCACTGAAGCTTTCTTT.

This clonotype was seen only once. The chain links TRBV5-1 to TRBJ1-4; TRBD1 might be the D (6 bases). Germline V gene sequence: CDR1 SGHRS, CDR2 YFSETQ. The CDR3 runs to 18 residues. Trimming removed 2 bases from V and 0 bases from J, with 17 bases in between. The CDR3 sequence is CASSLTRQEWTTNEKLFF. For the CDR3, the DNA is TGCGCCAGCAGCTTAACGCGACAGGAATGGACAACTAATGAAAAACTGTTTTTT.

V gene TRBV20-1 combines with J gene TRBJ2-3; 8 bases line up with TRBD2. The CDR3 is 15 residues long. The germline gives CDR1 DFQATT, CDR2 SNEGSKA (reference sequence). Trimming cost V 0 bases and J 5 bases; bases outside gene matches: 7. CDR3 sequence reads: CSARDPGRAEDTQYF. CDR3 coding DNA: TGCAGTGCTAGAGATCCCGGGAGGGCCGAAGATACGCAGTATTTT.

V gene TRBV28 combines with J gene TRBJ2-7, with 13 bases fitting TRBD2. The germline CDR1 and CDR2 sequences are MDHEN and SYDVKM. Trimming took 6 bases from V and 5 from J; bases not matched to a gene: 4. The CDR3 extends over 14 amino acids. The CDR3 nucleotides read TGTGCCAGCAGGCGACTAGCGGGAGGTCACGAGCAGTACTTC. Residues: CASRRLAGGHEQYF.

The V and J genes are TRBV30 and TRBJ2-1; 7 positions agree with TRBD1. CDR3 length: 14 amino acids. The germline CDR1 and CDR2 sequences are GTSNPN and SVGIG (reference sequence). With V trimmed by 4 bases and J by 9 bases, 12 bases remained unmatched. CDR3 nucleotide sequence: TGTGCCTGGACGACTGGACAGGTTGTAGTTGAGCAGTTCTTC. Translating gives CAWTTGQVVVEQFF.

This chain links TRBV12-3 or TRBV12-4 with TRBJ2-7; no clear D gene. V lost 2 bases and J lost 1, with 6 bases in between. The CDR3 is 13 residues long. This chain's CDR3 is CASSLNWSYEQYF. CDR3 nucleotide sequence: TGTGCCAGCAGTTTAAATTGGTCCTACGAGCAGTACTTC.

This chain uses TRBV12-3 or TRBV12-4 with TRBJ2-2; 12 nucleotides agree with TRBD2. This CDR3 is built from 17 residues. V trimming: 4 bases; J trimming: 5 bases; junction bases outside the gene matches: 8. As DNA, the CDR3 is TGTGCCAGCAGTTCCAACCTAGCGGGAGGGCAGACCGGGGAGCTGTTTTTT. Residues: CASSSNLAGGQTGELFF.

The chain uses TRBV6-2 or TRBV6-3 and TRBJ2-1; 8 nucleotides match TRBD2. V lost 2 bases to trimming and J lost 6 bases; unmatched junction nucleotides: 6. CDR3 length equals 15 residues. Per the germline V gene, CDR1 is MNHEY and CDR2 is SVGEGT. CDR3 DNA sequence: TGTGCCAGCAGTTACGGCGCGGGAGGTCGCAATGAGCAGTTCTTC. It translates to CASSYGAGGRNEQFF.

The chain recombines TRBV20-1 with TRBJ2-7, with TRBD1 matching 9 bases. With V trimmed by 3 bases and J by 5 bases, 5 bases remained unmatched. CDR1 DFQATT and CDR2 SNEGSKA come from the germline V gene (reference sequence). The CDR3 spans 13 residues. Here the CDR3 reads CSARTGGKNEQYF. The DNA of the CDR3 is TGCAGTGCTAGGACAGGGGGAAAGAACGAGCAGTACTTC.

This chain connects TRBV29-1 to TRBJ2-5; D might be TRBD1 (6 bases). CDR1 is SQVTM and CDR2 is ANQGSEA in the germline V gene. The V end lost 7 bases, the J end lost 5 bases, and 20 bases lay between the germline ends. The CDR3 loop spans 14 amino acids. In DNA form, the CDR3 reads TGCAGCGCTGAGTCAGGGGAGCTGGGTGAGACCCAGTACTTC. Amino acids: CSAESGELGETQYF.

The rearrangement uses TRBV20-1 and TRBJ1-5, with D perhaps TRBD1 (5 bases). This CDR3 has 13 amino acids. V was shortened by 7 bases and J by 3 bases, with 13 bases between the two germline ends. The V gene's germline CDR1 is DFQATT and CDR2 SNEGSKA (reference sequence). The CDR3 DNA reads TGCAGTGTCTCCGCGGGGGTCAATCAGCCCCAGCATTTT. Protein product: CSVSAGVNQPQHF.

V usage is TRBV20-1 and J usage is TRBJ1-1; D remains unclear. The CDR3 extends over 12 amino acids. Trimming stripped 0 bases from V and 3 bases from J, with 5 bases between. CDR1 and CDR2 (germline): DFQATT, SNEGSKA (reference sequence). The CDR3 here is CSARDGHTEAFF. DNA of the CDR3: TGCAGTGCTAGAGACGGCCACACTGAAGCTTTCTTT.

This rearrangement joins TRBV4-1 to TRBJ2-6; the D gene is possibly TRBD1 (6 bases). Per germline, CDR1 MGHRA and CDR2 YSYEKL. This CDR3 has 18 residues. Trimming removed 1 base from V and 0 bases from J, with 13 bases in between. Here the CDR3 DNA reads TGCGCCAGCAGCCAAGTCCTGGGACAATTCTCTGGGGCCAACGTCCTGACTTTC. This codes for CASSQVLGQFSGANVLTF.